This T cell receptor (beta chain) was identified during a study of shared clonotypes between healthy human individuals. Across the study: Three CD4 naive, three CD4 memory, two CD8 naive and one CD8 memory plate were used per donor.

Everyone who donated was a Caucasian adult who lived in Nashville, Tennessee. The V end lost 2 bases, the J end lost 11 bases, and 9 bases lay between the germline ends. Germline CDR1 MDHEN, CDR2 SYDVKM. The CDR3 extends over 11 amino acids. Using immunoSEQ multiplex PCR, the repertoire was profiled, and TCRdb retains in-frame clones only, with some absent. Of approximately 2.1 million clones detected, more than 80% appear once; the ten largest clones hold 0.35% to 0.5%. Sequencing was done on a sample of naive CD4+ T cells from PBMCs. This sample's subset: CD45RA+ positively selected. The receptor was derived from a man aged 18 to 29 in good health. Some clones in this sample may be carry-over from other donors' samples. The rearrangement uses TRBV28 and TRBJ1-1, with no clear D. In DNA, the CDR3 is TGTGCCAGCAGTTTAATAGGGTTGGCTTTCTTT. Its protein is CASSLIGLAFF.